Listed here are 7 T cell receptor beta chains from one sample, sequenced in a study of blood T cell repertoires in COVID-19. The table came from immunoSEQ multiplex PCR; TCRdb's copy has only in-frame clones and leaves some out. The sample contains about 98,000 clones, roughly 86% of which appear only once. The sample was peripheral blood. The source of these receptors is a man aged 40-50 years with active or convalescent COVID-19.

The CDR3 DNA follows: TGTGCCAGCAGTGAACGAGGGGGCTATGGCTACACCTTC. The encoded protein is CASSERGGYGYTF. The gene calls are TRBV6-1 and TRBJ1-2; D perhaps matches TRBD1 (6 bases). V lost 2 bases, J lost 4 bases, and 8 bases lay in between. Germline values: CDR1 MNHNS, CDR2 SASEGT. This CDR3 has 13 amino acids.

The chain employs TRBV12-5 and TRBJ1-6, with TRBD1 as a possible D gene (6 bases). The CDR3 is made up of 15 amino acids. V was cut by 1 base and J by 9 bases, with 13 bases left in between. Germline-derived CDR1 and CDR2 are LGHNT and FRNRAP. The CDR3 DNA is TGTGCTAGTGGTTTGGAGGCAGGGGAAGGTTCACCCCTCCACTTT. This translates into CASGLEAGEGSPLHF.

The chain is built from TRBV6-5 and TRBJ2-7, with TRBD1 matching 7 bases. Germline values: CDR1 MNHEY, CDR2 SVGAGI. Losses at the gene ends were 0 bases for V and 5 bases for J; bases not matched to a gene: 10. This CDR3 comprises 16 residues. CDR3 sequence (DNA): TGTGCCAGCAGTTACTCGGGGGCGACAGGGAACCACGAGCAGTACTTC. It encodes CASSYSGATGNHEQYF.

J is TRBJ2-2 and V is TRBV7-3; 10 positions match TRBD2. CDR1 is SGHTA and CDR2 is FQGTGA in the germline V gene. This CDR3 spans 15 amino acids. V gave up 3 bases and J gave up 5 bases; unmatched junction bases: 3. CDR3 residues: CASSFSGGLTGELFF. CDR3 coding DNA: TGTGCCAGCAGCTTTAGCGGGGGGTTAACCGGGGAGCTGTTTTTT.

The rearrangement joins TRBV6-2 or TRBV6-3 to TRBJ2-5, with D possibly being TRBD2 (5 bases). Germline loops: CDR1 MNHEY, CDR2 SVGEGT. The CDR3 loop spans 14 amino acids. Trimming pared 3 bases from V and 2 bases from J, leaving 10 bases between. In DNA, the CDR3 is TGTGCCAGCAGTTATGGACTCCTACAAGAGACCCAGTACTTC. Encoded protein: CASSYGLLQETQYF.

The J gene is TRBJ1-1, the V gene TRBV30, with D perhaps TRBD1 (6 bases). This CDR3 spans 16 amino acids. Deletions cut 5 bases from V and 0 bases from J, with 19 bases between. Germline CDR1 is GTSNPN and CDR2 is SVGIG (reference sequence). The CDR3 spells CAWGMGQRIMNTEAFF. The CDR3 DNA is TGTGCCTGGGGTATGGGACAACGAATTATGAACACTGAAGCTTTCTTT.

The rearrangement links TRBV5-1 to TRBJ1-1, with 9 bases fitting TRBD1. The CDR3 is 14 residues long. V dropped 3 bases and J dropped 5; count of bases not matched to a gene: 5. In germline, CDR1 is SGHRS, CDR2 YFSETQ. The CDR3 is CASSSGTGKTEAFF. Here the CDR3 DNA reads TGCGCCAGCAGCTCCGGGACAGGGAAAACTGAAGCTTTCTTT.